This TCR beta chain was retrieved from a study of multiple sclerosis patients with progressive multifocal leukoencephalopathy. The method was immunoSEQ multiplex PCR; TCRdb's version includes in-frame clones alone and lacks a portion of them. The sample has more than 30,000 clones; 87% are singletons. The V gene's germline CDR1 is SGHNT and CDR2 YENEEA. The CDR3 is 16 residues long. Regarding time point: time of PML onset. Here the sequenced sample was PBMCs, taken from a patient treated with natalizumab. The chain carries TRBV11-3 and TRBJ2-5; D possibly corresponds to TRBD2 (5 bases). The J call may not be correct, given that the DNA end is closer to TRBJ2-7. The TCR was taken from a woman aged 40-49 years with progressive multifocal leukoencephalopathy. The CDR3 DNA reads as TGTGCCAGCAGCCCATCACGCGGACTTCTAAACTACGAGCAGTACTTC. This sequence encodes CASSPSRGLLNYEQYF.